This TCR beta chain was sequenced during a study of response to subunit inactivated influenza vaccine. MiXCR, run by TCRdb on the RT-PCR reads, gives a single entry per CDR3 protein. The data contain approximately 490,000 distinct CDR3 sequences, less than 7.5% of them singletons. The CDR3 has 13 amino acids. V shed 6 bases and J shed 2 bases, with 9 bases lying between them. Germline CDR1 is MDHEN and CDR2 is SYDVKM. This clonotype was seen a handful of times. This rearrangement joins TRBV28 to TRBJ2-3, with unresolved D. The source of this sequence is a man between 50 and 75 years old who received an inactivated influenza vaccine. The sample was PBMCs from blood, taken 23 to 25 months after vaccination. CDR3 amino acids: CASSEPATDTQYF. The CDR3 nucleotides are TGTGCCAGCAGCGAACCAGCCACAGATACGCAGTATTTT.